This entry lists 27 T cell receptor beta chains sequenced from one sample in a study of synovial regulatory T cells in juvenile arthritis. Clones were sequenced by immunoSEQ multiplex PCR, and TCRdb holds only the in-frame ones, with some missing. Its table lists around 6,400 clones. The material sequenced was Treg cells from blood. Subset meaning: remaining (HLA-DR-negative) circulating blood Treg cells. The receptor source for this set is a donor younger than 30 with juvenile idiopathic arthritis.

V and J are TRBV28 and TRBJ2-1; lacking DNA, the TRBD2 call made by TCRdb goes unchecked. Germline V gene data show CDR1 as MDHEN and CDR2 as SYDVKM. The CDR3 contains 14 residues. No DNA is listed. CDR3: CASSPRVTYNEQFF.

This clone is identified as medium-sized from frequency. The rearrangement joins TRBV2 to TRBJ2-7; the TCRdb call, TRBD2, lacks DNA for checking. This CDR3 region has 16 residues. The entry carries no DNA sequence. The germline CDR1 and CDR2 sequences are SNHLY and FYNNEI. The CDR3 sequence is CASSDLLALSSYEQYF.

This chain's CDR3 is CASSLATSGRSYNEQFF. The V and J genes are TRBV7-2 and TRBJ2-1; as DNA is missing, the TRBD2 call by TCRdb cannot be tested. The CDR3 has 17 residues. Only the protein is on record. Germline loops: CDR1 SGHTA, CDR2 FQGNSA.

The gene calls are TRBV7-2 and TRBJ2-1; TCRdb proposes TRBD1, but this gene call is untestable without DNA. Germline CDR1 is SGHTA and CDR2 is FQGNSA. The CDR3 runs 16 residues. No DNA is recorded. CDR3 amino acids: CASSQDSGNSFNEQFF. Together with reference TRBV7-2 and TRBJ2-1, the CDR3 gives the full variable domain: GAGVSQSPSNKVTEKGKDVELRCDPISGHTALYWYRQSLGQGLEFLIYFQGNSAPDKSGLPSDRFSAERTGGSVSTLTIQRTQQEDSAVYLCASSQDSGNSFNEQFFGPGTRLTVL.

The chain recombines TRBV19 with TRBJ2-3; TCRdb's D call, TRBD1, is unchecked because there is no DNA. The CDR3 is made up of 15 amino acids. The record lacks a DNA sequence. Germline V gene sequence: CDR1 LNHDA, CDR2 SQIVND (reference sequence). This chain's CDR3 is CASSSGYPNTDTQYF.

V gene TRBV4-2 combines with J gene TRBJ2-2. The CDR3 contains 16 residues. Only the protein sequence is given. CDR1 and CDR2 (germline): LGHNA, YNFKEQ. This CDR3 is CASSQDSGVRNGELFF.

The chain employs TRBV27 and TRBJ2-7. The CDR3 sequence is 14 residues long. No coding sequence is recorded. Germline CDR1 MNHEY, CDR2 SMNVEV (reference sequence). The chain's CDR3 is CASRWNARSYEQYF.

The V gene is TRBV27, the J gene TRBJ2-1; the TCRdb call, TRBD2, lacks DNA for checking. CDR3 length: 16 amino acids. No DNA is recorded. CDR1 MNHEY and CDR2 SMNVEV come from the germline V gene (reference sequence). The CDR3 loop reads CASSSLAGDLAHEQFF.

The chain uses TRBV4-1 and TRBJ1-1; TCRdb lists TRBD1, though no DNA is available to test this call. CDR3 length equals 15 residues. The DNA is unrecorded. The germline V gene encodes CDR1 MGHRA and CDR2 YSYEKL. CDR3 protein: CASSQGDRVNTEAFF.

This chain uses TRBV7-2 with TRBJ2-7. Germline CDR1 reads SGHTA; CDR2 reads FQGNSA. The CDR3 has 15 amino acids. The entry carries no DNA sequence. CDR3 sequence: CASSFRRDRGYEQYF.

The gene calls are TRBV29-1 and TRBJ2-1. This CDR3 region has 14 residues. Only the protein is available. Germline assignment: CDR1 SQVTM and CDR2 ANQGSEA. CDR3 sequence: CSVLLPGRTNEQFF.

The chain carries TRBV6-1 and TRBJ2-1; TCRdb picks TRBD1, but there is no DNA to check that call. Looked up from germline, CDR1 is MNHNS and CDR2 is SASEGT. CDR3 size: 13 residues. This entry has no DNA. The CDR3 loop is CASRDRGGDEQFF.

This chain connects TRBV12-1 to TRBJ2-5; TCRdb calls TRBD1, which cannot be checked without DNA. TRBV12-1 is noted as a pseudogene. The CDR3 totals 16 residues. The coding DNA is unavailable. This CDR3 reads CASSRSQGVGRKTQYF.

The V and J genes are TRBV18 and TRBJ2-7; absent DNA, TCRdb's TRBD2 call cannot be checked. This CDR3 is 17 amino acids long. No DNA sequence was recorded. CDR1 and CDR2 (germline): KGHSH, LQKENI. The chain's CDR3 is CASSRLPPLAGGYEQYF.

The genes are TRBV7-8 and TRBJ2-2; TCRdb selects TRBD2, and the lack of DNA leaves this call unchecked. The CDR3 is made up of 14 amino acids. DNA for this receptor is not on file. Germline V CDR1 and CDR2: SGHVS, FQNEAQ. The CDR3 loop is CASSRGVNTGELFF. Complete variable domain (other parts from reference TRBV7-8 and TRBJ2-2): GAGVSQSPRYKVAKRGQDVALRCDPISGHVSLFWYQQALGQGPEFLTYFQNEAQLDKSGLPSDRFFAERPEGSVSTLKIQRTQQEDSAVYLCASSRGVNTGELFFGEGSRLTVL.

This clone is deemed medium-sized by its frequency. This chain connects TRBV4-2 to TRBJ1-5; the TCRdb D gene call, TRBD1, has no DNA to confirm it. Germline V gene sequence: CDR1 LGHNA, CDR2 YNFKEQ. The CDR3 length is 16 residues. A DNA sequence was not provided. CDR3 region: CASSQGPDRDNQPQHF.

This chain connects TRBV5-4 to TRBJ2-1; the D gene TCRdb calls, TRBD1, cannot be checked with no DNA. The length of the CDR3 is 14 residues. DNA is not on record. The germline V gene encodes CDR1 SGHNT and CDR2 YYREEE (reference sequence). CDR3 residues: CASSSDRFYNEQFF.

The rearrangement uses TRBV6-4 and TRBJ2-3. The CDR3 runs 14 residues. The record lacks a DNA sequence. Germline CDR1 MRHNA, CDR2 SNTAGT. CDR3 sequence reads: CASSLMGGADTQYF.

The chain couples TRBV5-4 to TRBJ2-5; TCRdb's assignment of TRBD2 cannot be checked, as there is no DNA. The CDR3 has 12 amino acids. No DNA sequence was recorded. Germline values: CDR1 SGHNT, CDR2 YYREEE (reference sequence). The CDR3 loop is CASSPSGETQYF.

The genes are TRBV9 and TRBJ1-2; as DNA is missing, the TRBD1 call by TCRdb cannot be tested. CDR1 is SGDLS, CDR2 YYNGEE, per germline. This CDR3 contains 16 residues. Only the protein sequence is given. The CDR3 sequence: CASSGARDRAVKGYTF.

V is TRBV4-3 and J is TRBJ2-1; there is no DNA to check the TCRdb D call of TRBD2. The germline V gene encodes CDR1 LGHNA and CDR2 YSLEER. The CDR3 runs to 16 residues. No DNA is listed. CDR3 residues: CASSQSLAGSYNEQFF.

The chain carries TRBV4-2 and TRBJ2-1. Germline V gives CDR1 LGHNA, CDR2 YNFKEQ. The CDR3 is 13 residues long. DNA for this receptor is not on file. CDR3 protein: CASKVVGNNEQFF.

Judged by frequency, this clone is medium-sized. This sequence joins TRBV2 and TRBJ1-6; there is no DNA to check the TCRdb D call of TRBD1. The CDR3 sequence is 14 residues long. DNA is not on record. Germline V gene sequence: CDR1 SNHLY, CDR2 FYNNEI. The CDR3 spells CATRQGTSNSPLHF.

V usage is TRBV5-6 and J usage is TRBJ1-5. Germline CDR1 and CDR2: SGHDT and YYEEEE. The CDR3 is made up of 12 amino acids. No coding sequence is recorded. CDR3 loop: CASSLVNQPQHF.

J is TRBJ2-5 and V is TRBV7-9. The V gene's germline CDR1 is SEHNR and CDR2 FQNEAQ (reference sequence). The CDR3 consists of 15 residues. The coding DNA is unavailable. The CDR3 here is CASSLAGLDPETQYF. The whole variable domain, filled in from reference TRBV7-9 and TRBJ2-5, reads DTGVSQNPRHKITKRGQNVTFRCDPISEHNRLYWYRQTLGQGPEFLTYFQNEAQLEKSRLLSDRFSAERPKGSFSTLEIQRTEQGDSAMYLCASSLAGLDPETQYFGPGTRLLVL.

The chain recombines TRBV10-2 with TRBJ1-2. There are 14 residues in the CDR3. No DNA was logged. From germline, CDR1 is WSHSY and CDR2 SAAADI. CDR3 region: CASSEFGGAPAYTF.

The chain combines TRBV18 with TRBJ2-1; TCRdb gives TRBD2 as the D gene, but with no DNA this cannot be confirmed. The CDR3 spans 14 residues. Nucleotide data are not available. Germline V CDR1 and CDR2: KGHSH, LQKENI. The CDR3 spells CASSPGQGRNEQFF.